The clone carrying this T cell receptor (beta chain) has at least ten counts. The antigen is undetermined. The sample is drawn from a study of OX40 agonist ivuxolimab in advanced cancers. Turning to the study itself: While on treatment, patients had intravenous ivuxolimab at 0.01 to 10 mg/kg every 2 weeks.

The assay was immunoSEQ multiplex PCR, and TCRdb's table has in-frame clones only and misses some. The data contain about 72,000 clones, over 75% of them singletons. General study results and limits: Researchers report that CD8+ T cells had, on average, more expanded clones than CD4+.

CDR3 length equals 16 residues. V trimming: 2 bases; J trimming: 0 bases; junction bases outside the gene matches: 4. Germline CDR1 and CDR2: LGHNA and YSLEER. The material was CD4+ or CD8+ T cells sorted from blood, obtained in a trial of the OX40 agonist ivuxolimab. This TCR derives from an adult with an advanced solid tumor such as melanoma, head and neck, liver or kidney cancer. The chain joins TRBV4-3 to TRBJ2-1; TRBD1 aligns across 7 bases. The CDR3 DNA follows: TGCGCCAGCAGCCAAACAGGGACAGTCTCCTACAATGAGCAGTTCTTC. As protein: CASSQTGTVSYNEQFF.